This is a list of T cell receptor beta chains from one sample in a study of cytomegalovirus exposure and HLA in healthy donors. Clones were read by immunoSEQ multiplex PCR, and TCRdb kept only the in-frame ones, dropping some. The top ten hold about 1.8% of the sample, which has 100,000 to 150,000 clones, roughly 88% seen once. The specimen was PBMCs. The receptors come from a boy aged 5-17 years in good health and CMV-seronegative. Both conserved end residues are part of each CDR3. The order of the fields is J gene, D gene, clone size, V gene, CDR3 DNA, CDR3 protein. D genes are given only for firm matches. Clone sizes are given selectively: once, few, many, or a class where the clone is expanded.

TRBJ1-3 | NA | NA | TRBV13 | TGTGCCAGCAGCCTATCTTTCGGGACTGGAAACACCATATATTTT | CASSLSFGTGNTIYF
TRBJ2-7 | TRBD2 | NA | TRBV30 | TGTGCCTGGGGAACTAGCGGGCCGTCCTACGAGCAGTACTTC | CAWGTSGPSYEQYF
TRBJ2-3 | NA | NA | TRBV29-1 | TGCAGCGCCGGTCCCGTCCTCACAGATACGCAGTATTTT | CSAGPVLTDTQYF
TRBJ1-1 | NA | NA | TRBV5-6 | TGTGCCAGCAGCTTGAGGATCGGAGACCCCATGAACACTGAAGCTTTCTTT | CASSLRIGDPMNTEAFF
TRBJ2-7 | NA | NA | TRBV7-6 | TGTGCCAGCAGCTTACGGGGGTTCTCCTACGAGCAGTACTTC | CASSLRGFSYEQYF
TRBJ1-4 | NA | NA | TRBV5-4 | TGTGCCAGCAGCTCGGGGTTCCCCAATGAAAAACTGTTTTTT | CASSSGFPNEKLFF
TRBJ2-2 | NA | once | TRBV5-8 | TGTGCCAGCAGCTTGGTCGTCAGATCGAACACCGGGGAGCTGTTTTTT | CASSLVVRSNTGELFF
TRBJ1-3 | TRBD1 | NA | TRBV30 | TGTGCCTGGAGCGATTACAGGGGTGGGGGAAACACCATATATTTT | CAWSDYRGGGNTIYF
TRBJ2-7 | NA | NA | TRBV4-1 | TGCGCCAGCAGCCAAGATGGGGGCAGGGCCGAGCAGTACTTC | CASSQDGGRAEQYF
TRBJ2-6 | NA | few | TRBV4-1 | TGCGCCAGCAGCCCCACTAGCACTACTGGGGCCAACGTCCTGACTTTC | CASSPTSTTGANVLTF
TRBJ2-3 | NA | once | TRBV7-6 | TGTGCCAGCAGCCGTGGCGGGGGCGTGACAGATACGCAGTATTTT | CASSRGGGVTDTQYF
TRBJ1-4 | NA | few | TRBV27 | TGTGCCAGCAGTTTCGTCGGTGAAAAACTGTTTTTT | CASSFVGEKLFF
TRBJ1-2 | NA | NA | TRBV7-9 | TGTGCCAGCAGCAGGGCGGGAGAGGCTGGCTACACCTTC | CASSRAGEAGYTF
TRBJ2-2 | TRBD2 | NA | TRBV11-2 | TGTGCCAGCAGCTTAATAAGGAGAGCGGGACCCGGGGAGCTGTTTTTT | CASSLIRRAGPGELFF
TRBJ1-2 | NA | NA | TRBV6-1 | TGTGCCAGCAGTGGGTGGACTGACCAATTTGCTTACTATGGCTACACCTTC | CASSGWTDQFAYYGYTF
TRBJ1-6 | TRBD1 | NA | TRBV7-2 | TGTGCCAGCAGCTTAGCCGGGACAGGACATAATTCACCCCTCCACTTT | CASSLAGTGHNSPLHF
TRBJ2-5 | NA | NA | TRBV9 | TGTGCCAGCAGCCGCGGGGAAGCATACCAATCGGAGACCCAGTACTTC | CASSRGEAYQSETQYF
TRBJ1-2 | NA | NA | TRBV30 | TGTGCCTGGATTCGGGGGGCGCCGAAATCGTCGACGGGGGGCTACACCTTC | CAWIRGAPKSSTGGYTF